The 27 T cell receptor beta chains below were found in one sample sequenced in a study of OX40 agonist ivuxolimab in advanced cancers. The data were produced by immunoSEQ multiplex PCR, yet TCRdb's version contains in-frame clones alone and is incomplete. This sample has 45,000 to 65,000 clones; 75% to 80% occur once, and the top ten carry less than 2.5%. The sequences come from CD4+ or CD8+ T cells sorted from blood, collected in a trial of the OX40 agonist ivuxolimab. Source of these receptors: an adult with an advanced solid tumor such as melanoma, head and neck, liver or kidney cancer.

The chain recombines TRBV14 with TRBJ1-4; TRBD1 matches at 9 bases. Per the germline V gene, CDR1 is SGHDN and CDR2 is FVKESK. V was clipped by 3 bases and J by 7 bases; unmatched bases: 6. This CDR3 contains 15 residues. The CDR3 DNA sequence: TGTGCCAGCAGCCATGCACGGACAGGGGCTGAAAAACTGTTTTTT. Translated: CASSHARTGAEKLFF.

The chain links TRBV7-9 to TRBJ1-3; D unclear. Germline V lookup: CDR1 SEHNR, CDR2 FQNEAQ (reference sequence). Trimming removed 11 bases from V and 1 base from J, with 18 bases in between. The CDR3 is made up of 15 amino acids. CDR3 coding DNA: TGTGCCTCCCAGCCCCCCCTGCGGTCTGGAAACACCATATATTTT. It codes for CASQPPLRSGNTIYF.

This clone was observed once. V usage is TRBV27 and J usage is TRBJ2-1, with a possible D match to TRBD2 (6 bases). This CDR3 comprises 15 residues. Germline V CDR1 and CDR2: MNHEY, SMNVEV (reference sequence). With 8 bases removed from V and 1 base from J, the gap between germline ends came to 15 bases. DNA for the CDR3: TGTGCCAGCGAATCTAAGGGGAGGTCCTACAATGAGCAGTTCTTC. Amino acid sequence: CASESKGRSYNEQFF.

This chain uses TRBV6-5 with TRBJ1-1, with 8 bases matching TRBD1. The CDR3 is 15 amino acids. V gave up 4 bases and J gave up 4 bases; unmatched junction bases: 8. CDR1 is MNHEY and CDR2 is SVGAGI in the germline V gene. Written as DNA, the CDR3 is TGTGCCAGCAGTTCCAGGGCAGGGGGCTTCACTGAAGCTTTCTTT. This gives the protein CASSSRAGGFTEAFF.

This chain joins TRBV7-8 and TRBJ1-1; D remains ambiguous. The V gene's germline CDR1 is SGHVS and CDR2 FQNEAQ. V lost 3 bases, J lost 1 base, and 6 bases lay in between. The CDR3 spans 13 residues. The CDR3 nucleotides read TGTGCCAGCAGCTTCAGTCCGAACACTGAAGCTTTCTTT. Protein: CASSFSPNTEAFF.

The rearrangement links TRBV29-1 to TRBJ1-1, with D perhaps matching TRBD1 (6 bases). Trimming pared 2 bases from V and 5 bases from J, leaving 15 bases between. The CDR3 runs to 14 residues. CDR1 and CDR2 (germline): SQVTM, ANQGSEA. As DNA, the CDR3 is TGCAGCGTTGAATGGGGGGGCGGAGGGACTGAAGCTTTCTTT. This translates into CSVEWGGGGTEAFF.

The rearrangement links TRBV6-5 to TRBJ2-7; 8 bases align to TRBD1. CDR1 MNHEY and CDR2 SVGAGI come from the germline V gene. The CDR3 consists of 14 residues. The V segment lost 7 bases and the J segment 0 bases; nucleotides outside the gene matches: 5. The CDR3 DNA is TGTGCCAGCATGAAGACAGGGGTCTCCTACGAGCAGTACTTC. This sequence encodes CASMKTGVSYEQYF.

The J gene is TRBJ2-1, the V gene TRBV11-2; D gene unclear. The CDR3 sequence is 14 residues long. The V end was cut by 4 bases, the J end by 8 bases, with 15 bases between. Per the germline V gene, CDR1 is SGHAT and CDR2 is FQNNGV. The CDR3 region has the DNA TGTGCCAGCAGCTCACGCCGTACGTGGGATGAGCAGTTCTTC. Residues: CASSSRRTWDEQFF.

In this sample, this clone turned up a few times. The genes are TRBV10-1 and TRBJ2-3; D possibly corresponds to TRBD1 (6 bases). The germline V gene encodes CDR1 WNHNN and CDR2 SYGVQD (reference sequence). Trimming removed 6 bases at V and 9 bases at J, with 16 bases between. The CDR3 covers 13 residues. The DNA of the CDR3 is TGCGCCAGCAGCCTTACACAGGGTCGGACGCAGTATTTT. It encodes CASSLTQGRTQYF.

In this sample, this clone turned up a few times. CDR3 residues: CASSAGFEVTQYF. The CDR3 DNA follows: TGTGCCAGCAGCGCAGGGTTTGAAGTGACCCAGTACTTC. The J gene is TRBJ2-5, the V gene TRBV5-4; TRBD1 is a possible D gene (5 bases). Germline V gives CDR1 SGHNT, CDR2 YYREEE (reference sequence). Trimming removed 4 bases at V and 7 bases at J, with 14 bases between. This CDR3 is built from 13 residues.

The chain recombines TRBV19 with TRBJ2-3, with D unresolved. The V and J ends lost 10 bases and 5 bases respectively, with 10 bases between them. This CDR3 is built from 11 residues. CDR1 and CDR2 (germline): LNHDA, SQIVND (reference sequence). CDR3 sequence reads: CATEVGDTQYF. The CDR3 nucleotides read TGTGCCACCGAAGTCGGAGATACGCAGTATTTT.

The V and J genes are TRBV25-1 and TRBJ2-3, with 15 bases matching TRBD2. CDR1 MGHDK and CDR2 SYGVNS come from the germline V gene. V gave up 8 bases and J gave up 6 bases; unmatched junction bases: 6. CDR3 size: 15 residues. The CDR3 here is CASGLAGGPGDTQYF. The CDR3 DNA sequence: TGTGCCAGCGGACTAGCGGGAGGGCCTGGGGATACGCAGTATTTT.

DNA of the CDR3: TGTGCCAGCAGCTTAGTGGGAGGGGGAGGGGCCAACGTCCTGACTTTC. This encodes CASSLVGGGGANVLTF. The chain links TRBV7-2 to TRBJ2-6, with D possibly matching TRBD2 (7 bases). This CDR3 comprises 16 residues. Deletions cut 1 base from V and 4 bases from J, with 11 bases between. Germline V gives CDR1 SGHTA, CDR2 FQGNSA.

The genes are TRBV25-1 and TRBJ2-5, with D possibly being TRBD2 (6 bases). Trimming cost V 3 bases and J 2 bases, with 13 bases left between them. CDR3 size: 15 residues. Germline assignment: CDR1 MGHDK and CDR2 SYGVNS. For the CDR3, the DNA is TGTGCCAGCAGTGATCCGGCGGAGGGGCAAGAGACCCAGTACTTC. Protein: CASSDPAEGQETQYF.

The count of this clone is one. The CDR3 DNA reads TGCGCCAGCAGCTTGGGCGGGGTAGGTGGCCCCTATGGCTACACCTTC. As protein: CASSLGGVGGPYGYTF. This chain links TRBV5-1 with TRBJ1-2; D ambiguous. The V and J ends lost 0 bases and 4 bases respectively, with 16 bases between them. Per germline, CDR1 SGHRS and CDR2 YFSETQ. The CDR3 consists of 16 residues.

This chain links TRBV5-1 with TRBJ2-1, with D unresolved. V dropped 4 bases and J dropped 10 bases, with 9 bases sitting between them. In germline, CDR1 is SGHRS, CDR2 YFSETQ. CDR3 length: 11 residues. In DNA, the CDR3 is TGCGCCAGCAGCGAGTATGGGGAGCAGTTCTTC. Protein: CASSEYGEQFF.

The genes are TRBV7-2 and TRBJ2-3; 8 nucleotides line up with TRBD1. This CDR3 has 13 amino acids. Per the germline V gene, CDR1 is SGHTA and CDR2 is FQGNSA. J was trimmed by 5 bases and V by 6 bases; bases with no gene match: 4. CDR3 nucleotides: TGTGCCAGCAGTCTACAGGGGGGAGATACGCAGTATTTT. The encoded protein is CASSLQGGDTQYF.

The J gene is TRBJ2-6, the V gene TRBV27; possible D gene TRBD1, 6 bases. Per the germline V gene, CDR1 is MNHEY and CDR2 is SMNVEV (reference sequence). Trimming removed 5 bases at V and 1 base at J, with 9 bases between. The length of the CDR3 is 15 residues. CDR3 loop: CASSETGSGANVLTF. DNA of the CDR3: TGTGCCAGCAGTGAAACAGGGTCTGGGGCCAACGTCCTGACTTTC. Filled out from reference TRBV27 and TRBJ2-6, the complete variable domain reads EAQVTQNPRYLITVTGKKLTVTCSQNMNHEYMSWYRQDPGLGLRQIYYSMNVEVTDKGDVPEGYKVSRKEKRNFPLILESPSPNQTSLYFCASSETGSGANVLTFGAGSRLTVL.

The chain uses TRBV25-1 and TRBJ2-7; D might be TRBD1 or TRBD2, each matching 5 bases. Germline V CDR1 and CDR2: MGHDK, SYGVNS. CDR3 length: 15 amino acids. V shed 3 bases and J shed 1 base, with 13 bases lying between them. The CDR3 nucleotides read TGTGCCAGCAGTGACTGGGGGAAAAAGTCCTACGAGCAGTACTTC. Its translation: CASSDWGKKSYEQYF.

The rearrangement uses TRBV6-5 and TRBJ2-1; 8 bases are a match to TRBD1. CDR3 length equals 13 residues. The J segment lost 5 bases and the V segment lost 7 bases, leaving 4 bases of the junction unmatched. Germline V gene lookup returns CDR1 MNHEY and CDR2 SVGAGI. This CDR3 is CASNLDRDNEQFF. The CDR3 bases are TGTGCCAGCAACCTGGACAGGGACAATGAGCAGTTCTTC.

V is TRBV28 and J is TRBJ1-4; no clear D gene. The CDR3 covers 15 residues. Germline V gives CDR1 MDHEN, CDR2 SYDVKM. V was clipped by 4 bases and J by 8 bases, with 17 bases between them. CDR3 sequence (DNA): TGTGCCAGCAGTTGGTCTCCGGGGTTCGAGGAAAAACTGTTTTTT. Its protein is CASSWSPGFEEKLFF.

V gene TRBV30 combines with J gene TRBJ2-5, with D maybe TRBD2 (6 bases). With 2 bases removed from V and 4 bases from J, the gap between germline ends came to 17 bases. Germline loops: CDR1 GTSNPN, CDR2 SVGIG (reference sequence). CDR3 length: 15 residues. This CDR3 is CAWSSDGRSGETQYF. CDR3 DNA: TGTGCCTGGAGTAGTGACGGGAGAAGTGGAGAGACCCAGTACTTC.

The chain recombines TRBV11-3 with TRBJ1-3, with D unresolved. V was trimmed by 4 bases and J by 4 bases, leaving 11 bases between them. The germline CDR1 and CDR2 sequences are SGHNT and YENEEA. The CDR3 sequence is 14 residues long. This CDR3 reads CASSSGPGGNTIYF. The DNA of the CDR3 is TGTGCCAGCAGCTCGGGCCCGGGCGGAAACACCATATATTTT.

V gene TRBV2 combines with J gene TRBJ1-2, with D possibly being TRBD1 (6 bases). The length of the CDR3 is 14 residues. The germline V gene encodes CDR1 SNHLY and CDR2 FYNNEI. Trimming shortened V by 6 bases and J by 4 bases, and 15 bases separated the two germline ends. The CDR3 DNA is TGTGCCAGCAGCCTGAACAGGGCCACCTATGGCTACACCTTC. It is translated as CASSLNRATYGYTF. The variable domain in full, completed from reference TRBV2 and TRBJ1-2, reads EPEVTQTPSHQVTQMGQEVILRCVPISNHLYFYWYRQILGQKVEFLVSFYNNEISEKSEIFDDQFSVERPDGSNFTLKIRSTKLEDSAMYFCASSLNRATYGYTFGSGTRLTVV.

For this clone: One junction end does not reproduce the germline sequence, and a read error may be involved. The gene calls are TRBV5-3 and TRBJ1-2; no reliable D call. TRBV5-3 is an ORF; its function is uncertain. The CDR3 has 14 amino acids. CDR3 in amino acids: CASSFGTDFYGYTF. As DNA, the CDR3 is TGTGCCAGCAGCTTTGGCACCGACTTCTATGGCTACACCTTC.

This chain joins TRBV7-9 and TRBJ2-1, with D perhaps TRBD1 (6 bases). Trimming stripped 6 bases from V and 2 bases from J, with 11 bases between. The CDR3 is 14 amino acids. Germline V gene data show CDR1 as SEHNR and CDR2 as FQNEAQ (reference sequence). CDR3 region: CASRRGRTYNEQFF. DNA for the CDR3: TGTGCCAGCAGGAGGGGGAGAACCTACAATGAGCAGTTCTTC. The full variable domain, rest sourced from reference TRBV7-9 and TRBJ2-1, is DTGVSQNPRHKITKRGQNVTFRCDPISEHNRLYWYRQTLGQGPEFLTYFQNEAQLEKSRLLSDRFSAERPKGSFSTLEIQRTEQGDSAMYLCASRRGRTYNEQFFGPGTRLTVL.

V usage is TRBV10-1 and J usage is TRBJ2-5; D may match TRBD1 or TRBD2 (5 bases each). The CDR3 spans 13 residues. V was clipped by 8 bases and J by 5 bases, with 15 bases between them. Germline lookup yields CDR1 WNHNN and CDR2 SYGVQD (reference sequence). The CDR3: CASSRGALETQYF. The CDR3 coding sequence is TGCGCCAGCTCAAGGGGAGCGTTGGAGACCCAGTACTTC.